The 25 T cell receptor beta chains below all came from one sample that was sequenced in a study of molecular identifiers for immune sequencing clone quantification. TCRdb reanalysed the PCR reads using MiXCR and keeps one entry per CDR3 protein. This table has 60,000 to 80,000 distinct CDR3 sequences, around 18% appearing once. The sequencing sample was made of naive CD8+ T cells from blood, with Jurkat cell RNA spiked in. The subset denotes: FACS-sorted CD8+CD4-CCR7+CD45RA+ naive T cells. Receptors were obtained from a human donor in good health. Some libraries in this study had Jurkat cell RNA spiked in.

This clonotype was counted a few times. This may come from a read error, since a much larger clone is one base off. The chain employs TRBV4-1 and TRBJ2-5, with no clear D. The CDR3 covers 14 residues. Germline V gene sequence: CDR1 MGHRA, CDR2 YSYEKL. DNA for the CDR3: TGCGCCAGCAGCCAAGTCTCCGCAAAAGAGGCCCAGTACTTC. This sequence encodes CASSQVSAKEAQYF.

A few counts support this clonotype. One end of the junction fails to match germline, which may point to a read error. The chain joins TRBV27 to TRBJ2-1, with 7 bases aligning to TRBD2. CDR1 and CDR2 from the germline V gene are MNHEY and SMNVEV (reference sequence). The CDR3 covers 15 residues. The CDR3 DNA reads TGTGCCAGTAGTTCGGGACTAACCTCCTACAATGAGCAGTTCTTC. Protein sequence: CASSSGLTSYNEQFF.

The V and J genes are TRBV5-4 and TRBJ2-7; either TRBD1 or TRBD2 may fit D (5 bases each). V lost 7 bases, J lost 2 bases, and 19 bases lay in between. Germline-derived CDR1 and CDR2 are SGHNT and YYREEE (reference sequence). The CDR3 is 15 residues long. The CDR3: CASSSSPGPAYEQYF. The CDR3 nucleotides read TGTGCCAGCTCCTCCTCCCCGGGACCCGCCTACGAGCAGTACTTC.

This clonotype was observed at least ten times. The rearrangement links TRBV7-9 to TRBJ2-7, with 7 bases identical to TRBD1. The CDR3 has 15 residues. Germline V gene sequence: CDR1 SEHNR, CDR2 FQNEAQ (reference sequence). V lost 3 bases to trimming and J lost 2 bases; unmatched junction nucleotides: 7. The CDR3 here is CASSFSTGSTYEQYF. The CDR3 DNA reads TGTGCCAGCAGCTTCTCGACAGGGAGCACCTACGAGCAGTACTTC.

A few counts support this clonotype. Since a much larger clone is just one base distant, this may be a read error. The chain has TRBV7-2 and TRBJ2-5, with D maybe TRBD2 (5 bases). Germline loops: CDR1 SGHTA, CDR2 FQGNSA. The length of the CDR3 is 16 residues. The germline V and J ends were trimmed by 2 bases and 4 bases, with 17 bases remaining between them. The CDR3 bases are TGTGCCAGCAGCTTATTCCCGCTTCCCGAGGGAGAGACCCAGTACTTC. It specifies CASSLFPLPEGETQYF.

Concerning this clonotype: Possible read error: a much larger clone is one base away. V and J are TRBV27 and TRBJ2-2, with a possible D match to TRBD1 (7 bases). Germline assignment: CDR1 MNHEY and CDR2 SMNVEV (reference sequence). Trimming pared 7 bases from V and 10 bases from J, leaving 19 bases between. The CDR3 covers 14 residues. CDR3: CASTPPGGGQELFF. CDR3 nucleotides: TGTGCCAGCACCCCCCCAGGGGGAGGACAGGAGCTGTTTTTT.

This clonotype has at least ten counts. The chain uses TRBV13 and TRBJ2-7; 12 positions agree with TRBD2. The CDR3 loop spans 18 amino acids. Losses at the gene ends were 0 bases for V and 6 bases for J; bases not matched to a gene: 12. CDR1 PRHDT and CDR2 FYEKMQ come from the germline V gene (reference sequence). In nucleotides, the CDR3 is TGTGCCAGCAGCTTAGGCCTACTTGGGACTAGCGGGCAGGGCGAGCAGTACTTC. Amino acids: CASSLGLLGTSGQGEQYF.

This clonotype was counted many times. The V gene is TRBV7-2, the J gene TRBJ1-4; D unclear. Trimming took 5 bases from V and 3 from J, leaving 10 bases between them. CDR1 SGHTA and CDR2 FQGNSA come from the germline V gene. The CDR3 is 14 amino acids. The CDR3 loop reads CASSPSQSNEKLFF. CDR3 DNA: TGTGCCAGCAGCCCTTCCCAGTCTAATGAAAAACTGTTTTTT.

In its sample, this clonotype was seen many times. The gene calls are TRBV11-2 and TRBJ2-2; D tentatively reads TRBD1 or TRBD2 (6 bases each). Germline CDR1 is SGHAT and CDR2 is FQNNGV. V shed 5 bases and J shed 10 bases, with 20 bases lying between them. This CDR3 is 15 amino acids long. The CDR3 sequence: CASSRRTGANQELFF. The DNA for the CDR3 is TGTGCCAGCAGCCGCCGGACGGGGGCTAATCAGGAGCTGTTTTTT.

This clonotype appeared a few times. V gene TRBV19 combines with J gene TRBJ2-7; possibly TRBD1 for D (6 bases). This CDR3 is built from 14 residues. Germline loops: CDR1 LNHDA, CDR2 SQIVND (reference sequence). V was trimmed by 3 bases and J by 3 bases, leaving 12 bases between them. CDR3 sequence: CASSIRDTNYEQYF. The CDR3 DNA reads TGTGCCAGTAGTATCCGGGACACCAACTACGAGCAGTACTTC.

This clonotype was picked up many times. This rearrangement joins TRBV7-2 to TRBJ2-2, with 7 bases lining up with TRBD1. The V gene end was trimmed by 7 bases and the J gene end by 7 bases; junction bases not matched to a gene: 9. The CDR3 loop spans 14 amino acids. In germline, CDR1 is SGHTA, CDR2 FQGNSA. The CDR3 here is CASTGTVGFGELFF. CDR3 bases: TGTGCCAGCACCGGGACAGTAGGGTTCGGGGAGCTGTTTTTT. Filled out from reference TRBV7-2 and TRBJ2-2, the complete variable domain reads GAGVSQSPSNKVTEKGKDVELRCDPISGHTALYWYRQSLGQGLEFLIYFQGNSAPDKSGLPSDRFSAERTGGSVSTLTIQRTQQEDSAVYLCASTGTVGFGELFFGEGSRLTVL.

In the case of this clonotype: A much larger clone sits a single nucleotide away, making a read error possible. In nucleotides, the CDR3 is TGTGCCAGCAGCCAAGAGGTTGGGGATACCGGGGAGCTGCTTTTT. Translating gives CASSQEVGDTGELLF. J is TRBJ2-2 and V is TRBV4-2; a weak D match, TRBD2 (5 bases). Germline CDR1 reads LGHNA; CDR2 reads YNFKEQ. CDR3 length: 15 amino acids.

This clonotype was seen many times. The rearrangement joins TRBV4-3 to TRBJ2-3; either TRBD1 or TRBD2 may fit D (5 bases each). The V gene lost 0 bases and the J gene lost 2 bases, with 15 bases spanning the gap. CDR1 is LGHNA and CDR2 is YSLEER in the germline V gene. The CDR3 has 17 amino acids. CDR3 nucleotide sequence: TGCGCCAGCAGCCAAGATCGTACAGTCGGGGCCACAGATACGCAGTATTTT. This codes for CASSQDRTVGATDTQYF.

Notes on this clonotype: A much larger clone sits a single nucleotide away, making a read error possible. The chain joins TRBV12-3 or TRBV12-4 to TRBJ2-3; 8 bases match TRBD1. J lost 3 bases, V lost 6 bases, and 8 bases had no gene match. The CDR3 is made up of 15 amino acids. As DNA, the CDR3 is TGTGCCAGCAGGGATCCGGGACAGGCGACAGATACGCAGTATTTT. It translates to CASRDPGQATDTQYF.

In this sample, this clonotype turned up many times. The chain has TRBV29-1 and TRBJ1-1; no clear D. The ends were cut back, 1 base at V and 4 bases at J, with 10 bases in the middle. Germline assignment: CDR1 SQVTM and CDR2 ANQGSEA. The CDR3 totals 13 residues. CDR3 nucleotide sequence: TGCAGCGTTGAAGGACCTTCGGGCACTGAAGCTTTCTTT. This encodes CSVEGPSGTEAFF.

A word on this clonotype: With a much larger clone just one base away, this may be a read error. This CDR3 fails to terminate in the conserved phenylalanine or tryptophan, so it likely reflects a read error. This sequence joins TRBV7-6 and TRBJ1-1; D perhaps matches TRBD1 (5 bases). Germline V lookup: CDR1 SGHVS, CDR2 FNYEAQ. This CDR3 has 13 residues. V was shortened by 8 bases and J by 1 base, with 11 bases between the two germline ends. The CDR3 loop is CASGEGTNTEAFL. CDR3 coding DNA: TGTGCCAGCGGAGAGGGGACGAACACTGAAGCTTTCCTT.

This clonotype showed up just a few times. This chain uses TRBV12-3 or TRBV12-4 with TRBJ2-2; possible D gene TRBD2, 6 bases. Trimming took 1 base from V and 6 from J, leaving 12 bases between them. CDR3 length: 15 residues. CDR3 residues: CASSLGGWEAGELFF. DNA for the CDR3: TGTGCCAGCAGTTTAGGAGGCTGGGAGGCCGGGGAGCTGTTTTTT.

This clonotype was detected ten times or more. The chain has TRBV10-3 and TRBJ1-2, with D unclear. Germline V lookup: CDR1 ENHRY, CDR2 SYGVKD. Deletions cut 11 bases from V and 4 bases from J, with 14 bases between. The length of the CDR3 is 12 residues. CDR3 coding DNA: TGTGCCTCCAAGGGAGGGTCCTATGGCTACACCTTC. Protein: CASKGGSYGYTF.

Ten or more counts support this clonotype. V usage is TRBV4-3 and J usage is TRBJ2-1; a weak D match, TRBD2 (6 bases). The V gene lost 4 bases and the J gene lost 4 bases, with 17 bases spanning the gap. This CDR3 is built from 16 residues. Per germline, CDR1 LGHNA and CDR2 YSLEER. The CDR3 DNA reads TGCGCCAGCAGCCTTAGACTAGACGGGCCTTACAATGAGCAGTTCTTC. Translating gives CASSLRLDGPYNEQFF.

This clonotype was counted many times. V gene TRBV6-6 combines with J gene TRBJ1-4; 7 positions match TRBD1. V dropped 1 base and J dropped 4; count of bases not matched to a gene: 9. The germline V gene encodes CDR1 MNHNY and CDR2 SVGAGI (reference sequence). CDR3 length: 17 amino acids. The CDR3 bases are TGTGCCAGCAGTTACTACCCAGGGACAGAACATAATGAAAAACTGTTTTTT. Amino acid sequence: CASSYYPGTEHNEKLFF.

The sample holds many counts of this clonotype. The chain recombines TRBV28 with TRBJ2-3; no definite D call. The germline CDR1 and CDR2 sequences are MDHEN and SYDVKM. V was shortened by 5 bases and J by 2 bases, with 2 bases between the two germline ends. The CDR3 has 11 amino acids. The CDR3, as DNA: TGTGCCAGCAGTCTCACAGATACGCAGTATTTT. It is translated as CASSLTDTQYF.

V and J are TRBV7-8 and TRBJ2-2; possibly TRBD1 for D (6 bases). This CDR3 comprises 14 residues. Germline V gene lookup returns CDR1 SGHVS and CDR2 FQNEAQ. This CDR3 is CASDRTANTGELFF. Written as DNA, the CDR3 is TGTGCTAGCGACCGGACAGCGAACACCGGGGAGCTGTTTTTT.

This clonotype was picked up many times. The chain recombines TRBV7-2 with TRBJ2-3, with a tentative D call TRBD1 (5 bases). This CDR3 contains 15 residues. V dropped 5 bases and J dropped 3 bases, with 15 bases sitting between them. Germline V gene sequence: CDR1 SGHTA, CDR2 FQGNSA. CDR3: CASSATWGPTDTQYF. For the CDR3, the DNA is TGTGCCAGCAGCGCAACGTGGGGCCCAACAGATACGCAGTATTTT.

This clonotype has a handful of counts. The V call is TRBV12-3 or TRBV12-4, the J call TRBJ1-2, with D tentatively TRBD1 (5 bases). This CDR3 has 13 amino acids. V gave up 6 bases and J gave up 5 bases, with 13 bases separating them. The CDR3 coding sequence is TGTGCCAGCAGGGGGCCCCCTTCGTATGGCTACACCTTC. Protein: CASRGPPSYGYTF.

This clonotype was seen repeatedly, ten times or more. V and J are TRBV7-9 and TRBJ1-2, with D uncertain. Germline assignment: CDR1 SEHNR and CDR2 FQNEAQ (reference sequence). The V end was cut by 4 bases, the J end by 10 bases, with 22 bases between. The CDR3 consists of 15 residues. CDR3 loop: CASSSGFVAVDDYTF. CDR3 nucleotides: TGTGCCAGCAGCTCCGGGTTTGTGGCCGTCGATGACTACACCTTC.